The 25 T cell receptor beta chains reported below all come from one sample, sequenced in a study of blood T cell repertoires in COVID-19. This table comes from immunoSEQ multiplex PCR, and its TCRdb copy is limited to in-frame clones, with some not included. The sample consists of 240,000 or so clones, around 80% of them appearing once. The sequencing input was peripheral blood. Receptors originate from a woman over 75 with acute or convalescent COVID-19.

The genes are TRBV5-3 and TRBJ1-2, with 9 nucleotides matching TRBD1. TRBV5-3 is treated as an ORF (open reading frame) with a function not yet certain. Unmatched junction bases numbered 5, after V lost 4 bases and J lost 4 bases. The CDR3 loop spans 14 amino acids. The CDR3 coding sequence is TGTGCCAGAAGCATGGACAGGGGTACCTATGGCTACACCTTC. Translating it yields CARSMDRGTYGYTF.

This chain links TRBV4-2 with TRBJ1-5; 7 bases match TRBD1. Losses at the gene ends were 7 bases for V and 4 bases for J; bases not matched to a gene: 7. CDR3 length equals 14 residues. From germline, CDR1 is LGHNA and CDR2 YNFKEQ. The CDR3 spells CASKGTADNQPQHF. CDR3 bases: TGTGCCAGCAAAGGGACAGCCGATAATCAGCCCCAGCATTTT.

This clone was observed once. CDR3 protein: CASSQDQALRNEQFF. Written as DNA, the CDR3 is TGTGCCAGCAGCCAAGACCAGGCGCTACGCAATGAGCAGTTCTTC. This chain uses TRBV3-1 (or the pseudogene TRBV3-2) with TRBJ2-1; D remains unclear. Per the germline V gene, CDR1 is LGHDT and CDR2 is YNNKEL (reference sequence). The V end was cut by 0 bases, the J end by 6 bases, with 12 bases between. This CDR3 is 15 amino acids long.

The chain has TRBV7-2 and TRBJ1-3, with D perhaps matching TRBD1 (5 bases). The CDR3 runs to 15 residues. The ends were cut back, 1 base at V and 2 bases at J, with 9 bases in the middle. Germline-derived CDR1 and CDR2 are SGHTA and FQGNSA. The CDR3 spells CASSLGPTAGNTIYF. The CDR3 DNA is TGTGCCAGCAGCTTAGGTCCGACAGCTGGAAACACCATATATTTT.

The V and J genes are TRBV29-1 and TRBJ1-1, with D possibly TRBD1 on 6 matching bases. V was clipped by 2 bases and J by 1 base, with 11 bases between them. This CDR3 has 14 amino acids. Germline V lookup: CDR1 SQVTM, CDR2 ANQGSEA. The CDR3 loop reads CSVEKGHRNTEAFF. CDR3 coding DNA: TGCAGCGTTGAAAAGGGACACCGGAACACTGAAGCTTTCTTT.

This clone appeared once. CDR3 sequence (DNA): TGTGCCAGCAGCCTCTTCGCGGGGGCGCGAACCGGGGAGCTGTTTTTT. As protein: CASSLFAGARTGELFF. The rearrangement uses TRBV5-8 and TRBJ2-2; TRBD2 might be the D (7 bases). Trimming stripped 4 bases from V and 5 bases from J, with 18 bases between. Germline loops: CDR1 SGHTS, CDR2 YDEGEE. The CDR3 is 16 residues long.

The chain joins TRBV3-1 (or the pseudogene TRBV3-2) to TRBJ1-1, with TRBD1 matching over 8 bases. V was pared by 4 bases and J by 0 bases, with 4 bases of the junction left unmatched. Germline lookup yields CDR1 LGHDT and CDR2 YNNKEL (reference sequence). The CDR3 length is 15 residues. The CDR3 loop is CASSRRTGMNTEAFF. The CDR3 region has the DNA TGTGCCAGCAGCCGACGGACAGGGATGAACACTGAAGCTTTCTTT.

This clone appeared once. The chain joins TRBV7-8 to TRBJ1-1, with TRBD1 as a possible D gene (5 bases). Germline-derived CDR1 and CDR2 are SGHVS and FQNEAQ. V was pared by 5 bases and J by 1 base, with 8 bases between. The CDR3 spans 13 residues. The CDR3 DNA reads TGTGCCAGCAGCAAACAGGAGAACACTGAAGCTTTCTTT. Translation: CASSKQENTEAFF. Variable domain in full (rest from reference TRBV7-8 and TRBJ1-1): GAGVSQSPRYKVAKRGQDVALRCDPISGHVSLFWYQQALGQGPEFLTYFQNEAQLDKSGLPSDRFFAERPEGSVSTLKIQRTQQEDSAVYLCASSKQENTEAFFGQGTRLTVV.

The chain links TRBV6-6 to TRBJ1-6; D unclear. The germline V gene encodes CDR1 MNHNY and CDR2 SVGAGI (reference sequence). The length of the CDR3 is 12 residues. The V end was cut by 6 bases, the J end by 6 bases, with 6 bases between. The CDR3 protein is CASRDFNSPLHF. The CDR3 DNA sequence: TGTGCCAGCAGGGACTTTAATTCACCCCTCCACTTT.

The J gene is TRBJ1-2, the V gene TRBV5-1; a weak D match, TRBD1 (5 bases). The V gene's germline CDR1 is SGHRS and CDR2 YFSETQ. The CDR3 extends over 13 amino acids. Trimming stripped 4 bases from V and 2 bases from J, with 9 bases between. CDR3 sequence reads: CASSRAGNYGYTF. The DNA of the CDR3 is TGCGCCAGCAGCCGGGCAGGGAACTATGGCTACACCTTC.

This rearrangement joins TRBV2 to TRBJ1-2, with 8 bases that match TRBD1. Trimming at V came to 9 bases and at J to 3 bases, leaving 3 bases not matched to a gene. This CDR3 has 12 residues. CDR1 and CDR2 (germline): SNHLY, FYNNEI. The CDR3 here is CARGQGDYGYTF. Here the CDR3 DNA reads TGTGCCAGAGGACAGGGAGACTATGGCTACACCTTC.

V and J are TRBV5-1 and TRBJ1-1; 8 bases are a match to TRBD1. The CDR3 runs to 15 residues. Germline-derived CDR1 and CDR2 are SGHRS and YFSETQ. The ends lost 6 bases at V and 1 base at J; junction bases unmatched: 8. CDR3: CASTPTGTGNTEAFF. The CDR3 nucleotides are TGCGCCAGCACCCCGACCGGGACAGGGAACACTGAAGCTTTCTTT.

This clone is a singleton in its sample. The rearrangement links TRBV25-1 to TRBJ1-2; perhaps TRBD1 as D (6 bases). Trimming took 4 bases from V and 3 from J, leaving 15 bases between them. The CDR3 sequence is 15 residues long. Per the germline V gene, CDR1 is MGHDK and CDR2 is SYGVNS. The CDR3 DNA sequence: TGTGCCAGCAGTGTAACAGGGAAGGGGGACTATGGCTACACCTTC. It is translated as CASSVTGKGDYGYTF.

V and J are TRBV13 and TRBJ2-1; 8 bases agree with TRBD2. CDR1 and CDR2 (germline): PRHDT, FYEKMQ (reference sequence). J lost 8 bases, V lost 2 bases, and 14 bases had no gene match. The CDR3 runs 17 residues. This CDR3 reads CASSLRPAGDNYDEQFF. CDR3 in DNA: TGTGCCAGCAGCTTACGTCCAGCGGGAGATAATTATGATGAGCAGTTCTTC.

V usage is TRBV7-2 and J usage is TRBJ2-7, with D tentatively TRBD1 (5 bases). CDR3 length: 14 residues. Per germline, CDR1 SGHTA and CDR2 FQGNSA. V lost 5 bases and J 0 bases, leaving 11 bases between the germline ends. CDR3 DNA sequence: TGTGCCAGCAGCGGATCCAGGGTCTCCTACGAGCAGTACTTC. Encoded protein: CASSGSRVSYEQYF.

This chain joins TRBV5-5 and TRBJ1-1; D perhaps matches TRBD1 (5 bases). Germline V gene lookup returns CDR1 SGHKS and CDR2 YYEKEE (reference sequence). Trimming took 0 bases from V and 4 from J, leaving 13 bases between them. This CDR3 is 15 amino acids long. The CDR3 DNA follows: TGTGCCAGCAGCTTGGCGTTGGTTAGGGGCACTGAAGCTTTCTTT. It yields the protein CASSLALVRGTEAFF.

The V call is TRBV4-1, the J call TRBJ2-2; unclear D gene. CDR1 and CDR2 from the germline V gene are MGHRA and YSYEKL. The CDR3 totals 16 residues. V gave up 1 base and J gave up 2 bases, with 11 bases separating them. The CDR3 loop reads CASSQVSGSNTGELFF. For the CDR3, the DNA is TGCGCCAGCAGCCAAGTTTCCGGGTCTAACACCGGGGAGCTGTTTTTT.

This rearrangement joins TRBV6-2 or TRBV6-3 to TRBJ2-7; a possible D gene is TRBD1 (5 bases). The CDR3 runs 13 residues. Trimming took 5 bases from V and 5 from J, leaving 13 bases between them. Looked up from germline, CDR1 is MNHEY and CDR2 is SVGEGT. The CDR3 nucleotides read TGTGCCAGCAGTGGGCAGGGCCCCCACGAGCAGTACTTC. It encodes CASSGQGPHEQYF.

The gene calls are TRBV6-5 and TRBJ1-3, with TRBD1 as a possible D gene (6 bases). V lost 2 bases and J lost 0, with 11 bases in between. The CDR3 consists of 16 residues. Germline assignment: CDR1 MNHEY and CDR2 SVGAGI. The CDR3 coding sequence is TGTGCCAGCAGTTACCGCGGACAGCCCTCTGGAAACACCATATATTTT. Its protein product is CASSYRGQPSGNTIYF.

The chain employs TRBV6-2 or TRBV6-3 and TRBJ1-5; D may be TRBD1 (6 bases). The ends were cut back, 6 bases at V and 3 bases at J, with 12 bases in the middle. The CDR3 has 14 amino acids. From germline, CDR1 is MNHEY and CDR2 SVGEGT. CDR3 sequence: CASSFGQLNQPQHF. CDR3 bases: TGTGCCAGCAGCTTCGGACAGCTCAATCAGCCCCAGCATTTT.

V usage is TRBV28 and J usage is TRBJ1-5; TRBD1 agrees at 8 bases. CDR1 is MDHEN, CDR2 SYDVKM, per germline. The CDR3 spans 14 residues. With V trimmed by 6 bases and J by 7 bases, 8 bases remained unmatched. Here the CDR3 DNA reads TGTGCCAGCAGCTATACAGGGGGAGGCCAGCCCCAGCATTTT. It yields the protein CASSYTGGGQPQHF.

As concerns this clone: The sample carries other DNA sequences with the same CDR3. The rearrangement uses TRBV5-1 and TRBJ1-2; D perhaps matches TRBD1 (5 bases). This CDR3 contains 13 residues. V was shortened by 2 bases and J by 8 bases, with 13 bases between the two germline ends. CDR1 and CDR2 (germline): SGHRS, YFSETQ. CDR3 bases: TGCGCCAGCAGCTTCGCGGGAGAGGGGGGCTACACCTTC. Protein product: CASSFAGEGGYTF.

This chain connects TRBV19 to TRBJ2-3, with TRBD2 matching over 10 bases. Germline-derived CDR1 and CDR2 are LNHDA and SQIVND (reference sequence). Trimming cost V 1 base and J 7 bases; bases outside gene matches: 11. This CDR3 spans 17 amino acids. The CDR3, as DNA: TGTGCCAGTAGTATAGGCCTACTAGCGGGGCAAGGGAATACGCAGTATTTT. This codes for CASSIGLLAGQGNTQYF.

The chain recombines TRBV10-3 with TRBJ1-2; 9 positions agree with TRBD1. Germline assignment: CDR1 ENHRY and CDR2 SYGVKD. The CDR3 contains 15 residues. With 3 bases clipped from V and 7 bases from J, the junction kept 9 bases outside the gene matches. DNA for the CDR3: TGTGCCATCAGTGAAATGACAGGGGGGAAGTCTGGCTACACCTTC. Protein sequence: CAISEMTGGKSGYTF.

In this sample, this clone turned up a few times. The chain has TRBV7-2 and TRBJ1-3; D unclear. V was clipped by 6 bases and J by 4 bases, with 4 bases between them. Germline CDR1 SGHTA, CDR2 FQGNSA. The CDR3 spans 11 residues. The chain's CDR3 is CASSSGNTIYF. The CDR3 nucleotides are TGTGCCAGCAGTTCGGGAAACACCATATATTTT.